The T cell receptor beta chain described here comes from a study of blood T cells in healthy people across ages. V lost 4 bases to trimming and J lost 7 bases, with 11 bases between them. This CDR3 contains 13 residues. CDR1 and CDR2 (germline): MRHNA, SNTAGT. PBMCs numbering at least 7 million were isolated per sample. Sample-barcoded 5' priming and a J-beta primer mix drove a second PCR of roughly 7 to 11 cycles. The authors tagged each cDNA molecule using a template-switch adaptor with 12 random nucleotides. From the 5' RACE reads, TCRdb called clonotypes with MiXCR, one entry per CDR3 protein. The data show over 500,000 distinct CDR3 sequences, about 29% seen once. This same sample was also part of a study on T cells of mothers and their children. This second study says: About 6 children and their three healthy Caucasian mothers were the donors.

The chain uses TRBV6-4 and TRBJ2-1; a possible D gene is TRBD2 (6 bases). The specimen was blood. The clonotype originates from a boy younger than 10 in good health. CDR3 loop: CASSGASGNEQFF. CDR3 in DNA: TGTGCCAGCAGTGGAGCGAGCGGGAATGAGCAGTTCTTC.